This T cell receptor (beta chain) was retrieved from a study of monozygotic twins with inflammatory bowel disease. Overall study results and limits: Inverse Simpson values showed less TCRbeta diversity in IBD patients than in their healthy co-twins. The data gave no support to a single strong IBD-associated signal or clonotype.

This CDR3 spans 13 amino acids. Germline V lookup: CDR1 DFQATT, CDR2 SNEGSKA (reference sequence). Per individual sample, eight separate reactions were used to make cDNA. UMIs containing a 6-nucleotide sample barcode were added via template switching. Reanalyzing the 5' RACE reads, TCRdb keeps one entry per CDR3 protein, without DNA. This table lists about 450,000 distinct CDR3 sequences. As to this clonotype: Its antigen remains unidentified.

The rearrangement links TRBV20-1 to TRBJ2-5; there is no DNA to check the TCRdb D call of TRBD1. The sample comprised blood. This sequence originates from a human donor with ulcerative colitis or Crohn's disease, or a healthy co-twin of an affected twin (not recorded which). The CDR3 region is CSSKGQGVETQYF.